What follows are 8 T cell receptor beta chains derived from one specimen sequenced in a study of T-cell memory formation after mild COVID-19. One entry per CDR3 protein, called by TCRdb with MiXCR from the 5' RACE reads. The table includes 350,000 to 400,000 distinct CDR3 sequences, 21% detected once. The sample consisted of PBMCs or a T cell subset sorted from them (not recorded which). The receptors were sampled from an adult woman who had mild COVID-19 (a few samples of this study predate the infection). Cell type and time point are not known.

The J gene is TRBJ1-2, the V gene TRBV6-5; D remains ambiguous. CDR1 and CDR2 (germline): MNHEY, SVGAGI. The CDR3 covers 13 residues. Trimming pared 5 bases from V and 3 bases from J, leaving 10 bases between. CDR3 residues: CASSSEGHYGYTF. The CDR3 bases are TGTGCCAGCAGTAGCGAAGGGCACTATGGCTACACCTTC.

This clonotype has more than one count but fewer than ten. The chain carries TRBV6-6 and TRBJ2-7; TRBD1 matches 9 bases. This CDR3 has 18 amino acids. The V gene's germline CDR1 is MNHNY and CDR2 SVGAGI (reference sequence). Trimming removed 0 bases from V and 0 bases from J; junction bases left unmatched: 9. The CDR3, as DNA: TGTGCCAGCAGTTACTCGAACAGGGGGACAGGGAGCTCCTACGAGCAGTACTTC. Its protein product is CASSYSNRGTGSSYEQYF.

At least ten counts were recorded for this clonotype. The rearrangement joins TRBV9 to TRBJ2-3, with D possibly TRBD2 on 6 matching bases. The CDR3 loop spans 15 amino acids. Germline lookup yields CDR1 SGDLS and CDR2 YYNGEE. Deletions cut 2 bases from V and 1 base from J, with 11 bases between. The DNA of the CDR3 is TGTGCCAGCAGCGTCGGGACTGTCGGCACAGATACGCAGTATTTT. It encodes CASSVGTVGTDTQYF. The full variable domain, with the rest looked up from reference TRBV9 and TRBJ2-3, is DSGVTQTPKHLITATGQRVTLRCSPRSGDLSVYWYQQSLDQGLQFLIQYYNGEERAKGNILERFSAQQFPDLHSELNLSSLELGDSALYFCASSVGTVGTDTQYFGPGTRLTVL.

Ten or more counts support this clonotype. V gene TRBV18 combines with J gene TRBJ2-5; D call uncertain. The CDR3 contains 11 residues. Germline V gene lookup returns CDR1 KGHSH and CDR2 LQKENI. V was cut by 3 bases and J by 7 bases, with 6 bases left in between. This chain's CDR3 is CASSPGGTQYF. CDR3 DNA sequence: TGTGCCAGCTCACCGGGCGGGACCCAGTACTTC.

The CDR3 DNA follows: TGTGCCAGCAGCTGGGGGCCGACTTCCAATGAGCAGTTCTTC. The encoded protein is CASSWGPTSNEQFF. This chain uses TRBV13 with TRBJ2-1, with D tentatively TRBD1 (6 bases). V lost 4 bases and J lost 6, with 13 bases in between. Germline V gene data show CDR1 as PRHDT and CDR2 as FYEKMQ (reference sequence). The CDR3 runs to 14 residues.

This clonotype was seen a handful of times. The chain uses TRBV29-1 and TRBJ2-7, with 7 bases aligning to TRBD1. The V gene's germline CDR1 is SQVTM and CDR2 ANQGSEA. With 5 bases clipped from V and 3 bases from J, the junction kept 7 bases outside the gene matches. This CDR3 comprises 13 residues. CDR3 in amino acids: CSVSRQGYYEQYF. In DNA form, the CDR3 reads TGCAGCGTTTCCCGACAGGGATACTACGAGCAGTACTTC.

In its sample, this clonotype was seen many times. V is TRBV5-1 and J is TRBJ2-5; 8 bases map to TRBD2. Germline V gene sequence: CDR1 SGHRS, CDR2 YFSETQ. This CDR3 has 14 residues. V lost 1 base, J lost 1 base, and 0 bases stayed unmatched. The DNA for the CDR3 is TGCGCCAGCAGCTTGACTAGCGGCCAAGAGACCCAGTACTTC. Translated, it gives CASSLTSGQETQYF. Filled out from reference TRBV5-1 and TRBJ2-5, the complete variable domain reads KAGVTQTPRYLIKTRGQQVTLSCSPISGHRSVSWYQQTPGQGLQFLFEYFSETQRNKGNFPGRFSGRQFSNSRSEMNVSTLELGDSALYLCASSLTSGQETQYFGPGTRLLVL.

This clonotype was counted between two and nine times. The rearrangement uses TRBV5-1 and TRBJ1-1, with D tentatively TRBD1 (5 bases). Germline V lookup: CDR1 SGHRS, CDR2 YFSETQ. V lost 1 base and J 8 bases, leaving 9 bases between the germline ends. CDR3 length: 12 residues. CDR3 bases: TGCGCCAGCAGCTTGTTAGGGGAAGAAGCTTTCTTT. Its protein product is CASSLLGEEAFF.